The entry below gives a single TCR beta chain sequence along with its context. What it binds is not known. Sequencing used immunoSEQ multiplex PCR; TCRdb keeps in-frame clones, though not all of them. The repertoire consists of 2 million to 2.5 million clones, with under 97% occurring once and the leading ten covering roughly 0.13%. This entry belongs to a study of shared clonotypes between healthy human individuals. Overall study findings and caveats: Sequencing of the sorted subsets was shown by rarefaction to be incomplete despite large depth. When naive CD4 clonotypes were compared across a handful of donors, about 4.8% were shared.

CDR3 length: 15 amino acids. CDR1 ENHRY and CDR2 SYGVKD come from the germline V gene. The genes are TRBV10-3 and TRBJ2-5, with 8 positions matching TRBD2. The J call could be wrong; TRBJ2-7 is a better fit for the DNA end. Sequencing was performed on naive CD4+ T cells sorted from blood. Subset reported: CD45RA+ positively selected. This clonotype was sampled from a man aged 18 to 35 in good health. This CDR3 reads CAISELSGSLYEQYF. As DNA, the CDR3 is TGTGCCATCAGTGAATTGAGCGGGAGCCTCTACGAGCAGTACTTC.